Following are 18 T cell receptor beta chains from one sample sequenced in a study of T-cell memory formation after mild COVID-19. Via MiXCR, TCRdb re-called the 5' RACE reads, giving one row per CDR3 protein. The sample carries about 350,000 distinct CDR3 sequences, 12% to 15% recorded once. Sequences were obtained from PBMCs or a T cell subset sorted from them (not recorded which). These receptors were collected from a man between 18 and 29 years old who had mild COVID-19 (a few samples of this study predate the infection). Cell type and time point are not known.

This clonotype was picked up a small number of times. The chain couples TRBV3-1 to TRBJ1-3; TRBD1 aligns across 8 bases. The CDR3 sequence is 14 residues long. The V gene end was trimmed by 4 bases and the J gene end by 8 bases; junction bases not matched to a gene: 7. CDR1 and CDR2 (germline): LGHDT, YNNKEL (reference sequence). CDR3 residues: CASSLRTGKDTIYF. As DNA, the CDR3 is TGTGCCAGCAGCCTACGGACAGGGAAGGACACCATATATTTT. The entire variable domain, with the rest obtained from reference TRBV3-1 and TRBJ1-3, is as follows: DTAVSQTPKYLVTQMGNDKSIKCEQNLGHDTMYWYKQDSKKFLKIMFSYNNKELIINETVPNRFSPKSPDKAHLNLHINSLELGDSAVYFCASSLRTGKDTIYFGEGSWLTVV.

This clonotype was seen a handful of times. The CDR3 nucleotides are TGTGCTAGTGGTGGACCGGGACTAGCCTCGAGCTCCTACAATGAGCAGTTCTTC. Its translation: CASGGPGLASSSYNEQFF. The rearrangement links TRBV12-5 to TRBJ2-1, with 9 bases identical to TRBD2. CDR3 size: 18 residues. Germline values: CDR1 LGHNT, CDR2 FRNRAP. The V and J ends lost 5 bases and 0 bases, in that order; junction bases with no gene match: 11.

The CDR3 loop reads CAWRGPGVGQPQHF. CDR3 in DNA: TGTGCCTGGAGGGGACCAGGGGTAGGGCAGCCCCAGCATTTT. The J gene is TRBJ1-5, the V gene TRBV30; D is perhaps TRBD1 (6 bases). The V gene's germline CDR1 is GTSNPN and CDR2 SVGIG (reference sequence). The germline V and J ends were trimmed by 3 bases and 7 bases, with 16 bases remaining between them. The CDR3 is 14 amino acids.

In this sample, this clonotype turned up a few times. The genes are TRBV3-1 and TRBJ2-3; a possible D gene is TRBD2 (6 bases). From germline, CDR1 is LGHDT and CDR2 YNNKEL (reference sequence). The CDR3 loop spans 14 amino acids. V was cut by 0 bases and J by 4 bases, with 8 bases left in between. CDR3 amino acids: CASSQDGGADTQYF. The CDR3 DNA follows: TGTGCCAGCAGCCAAGACGGGGGTGCAGATACGCAGTATTTT.

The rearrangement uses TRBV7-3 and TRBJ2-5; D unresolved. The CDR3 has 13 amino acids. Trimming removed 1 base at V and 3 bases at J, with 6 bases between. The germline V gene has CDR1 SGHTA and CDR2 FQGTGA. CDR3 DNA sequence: TGTGCCAGCAGCTTAATTGGGGAAGAGACCCAGTACTTC. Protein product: CASSLIGEETQYF. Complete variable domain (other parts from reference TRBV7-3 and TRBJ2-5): GAGVSQTPSNKVTEKGKYVELRCDPISGHTALYWYRQSLGQGPEFLIYFQGTGAADDSGLPNDRFFAVRPEGSVSTLKIQRTERGDSAVYLCASSLIGEETQYFGPGTRLLVL.

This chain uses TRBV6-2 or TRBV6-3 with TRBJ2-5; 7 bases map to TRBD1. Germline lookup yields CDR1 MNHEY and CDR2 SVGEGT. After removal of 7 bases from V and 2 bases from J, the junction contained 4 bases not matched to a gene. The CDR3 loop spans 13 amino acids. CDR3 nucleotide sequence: TGTGCCAGCACCGGGACAGTGCAAGAGACCCAGTACTTC. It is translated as CASTGTVQETQYF.

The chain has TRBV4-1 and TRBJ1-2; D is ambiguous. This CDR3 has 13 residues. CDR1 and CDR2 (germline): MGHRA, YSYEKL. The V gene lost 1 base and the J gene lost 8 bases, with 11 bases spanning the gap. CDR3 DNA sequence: TGCGCCAGCAGCCAAGGGACTACGGGAGGCTACACCTTC. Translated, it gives CASSQGTTGGYTF.

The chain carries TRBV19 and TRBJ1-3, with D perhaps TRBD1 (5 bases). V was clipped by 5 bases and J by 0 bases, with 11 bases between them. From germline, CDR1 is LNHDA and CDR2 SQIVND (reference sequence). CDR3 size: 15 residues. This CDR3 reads CASSWGSGSGNTIYF. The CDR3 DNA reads TGTGCCAGTAGTTGGGGGTCCGGCTCTGGAAACACCATATATTTT.

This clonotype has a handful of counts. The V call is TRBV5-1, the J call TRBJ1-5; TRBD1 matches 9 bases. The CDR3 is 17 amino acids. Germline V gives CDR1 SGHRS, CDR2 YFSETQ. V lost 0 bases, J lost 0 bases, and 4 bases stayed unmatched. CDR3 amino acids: CASSLGTGANSNQPQHF. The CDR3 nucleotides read TGCGCCAGCAGCTTGGGGACAGGGGCAAATAGCAATCAGCCCCAGCATTTT. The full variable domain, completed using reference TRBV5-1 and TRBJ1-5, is KAGVTQTPRYLIKTRGQQVTLSCSPISGHRSVSWYQQTPGQGLQFLFEYFSETQRNKGNFPGRFSGRQFSNSRSEMNVSTLELGDSALYLCASSLGTGANSNQPQHFGDGTRLSIL.

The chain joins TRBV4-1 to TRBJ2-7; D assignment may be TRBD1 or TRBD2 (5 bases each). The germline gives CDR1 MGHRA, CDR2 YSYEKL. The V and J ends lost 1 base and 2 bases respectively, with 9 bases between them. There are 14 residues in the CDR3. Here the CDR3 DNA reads TGCGCCAGCAGCCAAGCAGGGACCACCTACGAGCAGTACTTC. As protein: CASSQAGTTYEQYF.

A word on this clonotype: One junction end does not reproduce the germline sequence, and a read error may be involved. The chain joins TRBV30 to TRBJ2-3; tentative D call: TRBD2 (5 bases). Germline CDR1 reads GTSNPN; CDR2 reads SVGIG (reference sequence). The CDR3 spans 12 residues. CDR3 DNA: TGTGCCGGGAGTATAAGCTGGGATACGCAGTATTTT. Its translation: CAGSISWDTQYF.

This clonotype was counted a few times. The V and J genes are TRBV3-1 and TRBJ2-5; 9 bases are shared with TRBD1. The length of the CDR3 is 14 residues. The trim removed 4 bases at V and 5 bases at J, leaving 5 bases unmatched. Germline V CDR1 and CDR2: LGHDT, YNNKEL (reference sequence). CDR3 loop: CASSPDGQGETQYF. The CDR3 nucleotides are TGTGCCAGCAGCCCCGACGGACAGGGGGAGACCCAGTACTTC.

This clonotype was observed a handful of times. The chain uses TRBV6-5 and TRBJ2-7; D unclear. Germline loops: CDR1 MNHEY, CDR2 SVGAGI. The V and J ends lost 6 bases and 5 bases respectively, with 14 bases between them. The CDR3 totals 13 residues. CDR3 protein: CASRRPIGHEQYF. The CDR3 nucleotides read TGTGCCAGCAGAAGACCGATCGGCCACGAGCAGTACTTC.

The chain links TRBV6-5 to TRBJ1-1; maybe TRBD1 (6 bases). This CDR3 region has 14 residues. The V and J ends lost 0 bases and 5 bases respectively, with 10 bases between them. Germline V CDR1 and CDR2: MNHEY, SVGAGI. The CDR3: CASSYSTGSTEAFF. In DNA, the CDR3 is TGTGCCAGCAGTTACTCGACAGGATCGACTGAAGCTTTCTTT.

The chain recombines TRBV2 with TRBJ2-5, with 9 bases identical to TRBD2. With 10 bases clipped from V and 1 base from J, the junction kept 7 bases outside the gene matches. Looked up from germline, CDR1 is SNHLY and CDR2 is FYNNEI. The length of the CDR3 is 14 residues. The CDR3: CAICAGGVQETQYF. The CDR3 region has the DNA TGTGCCATCTGTGCGGGGGGGGTCCAAGAGACCCAGTACTTC.

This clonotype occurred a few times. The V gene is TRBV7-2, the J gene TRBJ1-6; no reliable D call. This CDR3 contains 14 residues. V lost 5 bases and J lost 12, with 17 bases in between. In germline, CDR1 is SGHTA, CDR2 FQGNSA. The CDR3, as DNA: TGTGCCAGCAGCCCCGGGGTTCGTTTGGGACCCCTCCACTTT. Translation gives CASSPGVRLGPLHF.

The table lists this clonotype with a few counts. The CDR3 reads CASSPTGAVDTEAFF. The CDR3 DNA follows: TGTGCCAGTAGTCCTACAGGGGCGGTGGACACTGAAGCTTTCTTT. This chain uses TRBV19 with TRBJ1-1, with TRBD1 matching 7 bases. Losses at the gene ends were 5 bases for V and 3 bases for J; bases not matched to a gene: 9. The CDR3 runs to 15 residues. Germline V CDR1 and CDR2: LNHDA, SQIVND (reference sequence).

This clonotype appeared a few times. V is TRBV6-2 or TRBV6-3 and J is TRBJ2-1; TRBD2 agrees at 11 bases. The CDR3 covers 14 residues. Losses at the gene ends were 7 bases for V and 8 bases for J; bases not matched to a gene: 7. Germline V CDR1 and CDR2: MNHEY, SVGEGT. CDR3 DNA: TGTGCCAGCATTAGCGGGGGGGCCACCGATGAGCAGTTCTTC. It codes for CASISGGATDEQFF.